This T cell receptor beta chain was found in a study of blood T cell repertoires in COVID-19. Across the study: Nucleic acid was either cDNA or gDNA, and it came from T cells, B-cell-depleted T cells, or PBMCs.

Only in-frame clones appear in the TCRdb table, and some are missing; sequencing was by immunoSEQ multiplex PCR. Found here are about 120,000 clones, 80% to 85% of them singletons; the top ten hold around 4.2%. Germline loops: CDR1 SEHNR, CDR2 FQNEAQ (reference sequence). The CDR3 sequence is 12 residues long. As concerns this clone: At one boundary the junction diverges from the germline segment, which might be a read error.

The chain carries TRBV7-9 and TRBJ1-3, with D maybe TRBD1 (6 bases). This receptor was taken from a woman aged 30 to 39 who had recovered from COVID-19. Input material: PBMCs or T cells enriched from blood (not recorded which). The CDR3 here is CASSSNTGFADF. CDR3 DNA: TGTGCCAGCAGCTCCAACACAGGGTTTGCGGATTTT. The entire variable domain, with the rest obtained from reference TRBV7-9 and TRBJ1-3, is as follows: DTGVSQNPRHKITKRGQNVTFRCDPISEHNRLYWYRQTLGQGPEFLTYFQNEAQLEKSRLLSDRFSAERPKGSFSTLEIQRTEQGDSAMYLCASSSNTGFADFGEGSWLTVV.